Listed here are 30 T cell receptor beta chains from one sample, sequenced in a study of molecular identifiers for immune sequencing clone quantification. Each CDR3 protein is one row after TCRdb ran MiXCR on the PCR reads. Here the sample spans approximately 630,000 distinct CDR3 sequences, approximately 24% being singletons. Sequencing was performed on naive CD8+ T cells from blood, with Jurkat cell RNA spiked in. Stated subset: FACS-sorted CD8+CD4-CCR7+CD45RA+ naive T cells. The receptors stem from a human donor in good health. Some libraries in this study had Jurkat cell RNA spiked in.

Comment on this clonotype: At one boundary the junction diverges from the germline segment, which might be a read error. The V call is TRBV29-1, the J call TRBJ2-5, with D possibly TRBD2 on 6 matching bases. The germline V gene encodes CDR1 SQVTM and CDR2 ANQGSEA. This CDR3 is built from 14 residues. This chain's CDR3 is CSVEGASAQEPQYF. The DNA of the CDR3 is TGCAGCGTTGAAGGGGCTAGCGCCCAAGAGCCCCAGTACTTC.

The chain is built from TRBV6-4 and TRBJ2-1; the D is unclear. The CDR3 totals 15 residues. With 2 bases removed from V and 0 bases from J, the gap between germline ends came to 8 bases. Germline V lookup: CDR1 MRHNA, CDR2 SNTAGT. The CDR3 DNA sequence: TGTGCCAGCAGTGACCACATGAGCTCCTACAATGAGCAGTTCTTC. It yields the protein CASSDHMSSYNEQFF.

A word on this clonotype: A much larger clone lies one base from this, so it may be a read error. This chain connects TRBV27 to TRBJ1-1; a possible D gene is TRBD1 (5 bases). Looked up from germline, CDR1 is MNHEY and CDR2 is SMNVEV (reference sequence). CDR3 size: 16 residues. Deletions cut 1 base from V and 5 bases from J, with 17 bases between. The CDR3 DNA follows: TGTGCCAGCAGTTTATTGCAATCGCCAGGGCCGACTGAAGCTTTCTTT. Translation gives CASSLLQSPGPTEAFF.

This clonotype has a count of ten or more. The CDR3 DNA reads TGTGCCAGCAGCCCGGGACAGGGAAGCGAGCAGTACTTC. Residues: CASSPGQGSEQYF. V gene TRBV7-2 combines with J gene TRBJ2-7; 9 bases are shared with TRBD1. Germline CDR1 and CDR2: SGHTA and FQGNSA. This CDR3 region has 13 residues. V shed 5 bases, J shed 6 bases, and the junction held 5 bases outside the gene matches.

This clonotype came up many times. The chain is built from TRBV12-3 or TRBV12-4 and TRBJ2-5, with D possibly matching TRBD2 (6 bases). The CDR3 is 18 residues long. The V gene lost 3 bases and the J gene lost 3 bases, with 23 bases spanning the gap. CDR3 loop: CASSLGAGSRRGEETQYF. The CDR3 region has the DNA TGTGCCAGCAGTTTGGGTGCGGGGTCCCGCCGGGGCGAAGAGACCCAGTACTTC.

This sequence joins TRBV30 and TRBJ1-6; D is uncertain. The CDR3 contains 14 residues. Germline values: CDR1 GTSNPN, CDR2 SVGIG (reference sequence). V was shortened by 5 bases and J by 0 bases, with 8 bases between the two germline ends. CDR3 region: CAWAVSSYNSPLHF. The CDR3 nucleotides read TGTGCCTGGGCGGTGAGCTCCTATAATTCACCCCTCCACTTT.

This clonotype was detected only a few times. The rearrangement links TRBV6-5 to TRBJ2-3, with D possibly matching TRBD2 (5 bases). The CDR3 is 14 amino acids. Per the germline V gene, CDR1 is MNHEY and CDR2 is SVGAGI. V shed 4 bases and J shed 6 bases, with 14 bases lying between them. CDR3 nucleotide sequence: TGTGCCAGCAGTTTCTACGGGGTGGTTGATACGCAGTATTTT. Protein sequence: CASSFYGVVDTQYF.

V and J are TRBV19 and TRBJ2-7; either TRBD1 or TRBD2 may supply D (5 bases each). Trimming stripped 5 bases from V and 3 bases from J, with 11 bases between. CDR1 and CDR2 from the germline V gene are LNHDA and SQIVND (reference sequence). This CDR3 region has 13 residues. The CDR3: CASSPGPVYEQYF. In DNA form, the CDR3 reads TGTGCCAGTAGTCCGGGACCAGTCTACGAGCAGTACTTC.

This clonotype was observed at least ten times. The rearrangement joins TRBV4-1 to TRBJ2-5; TRBD1 is a possible D gene (5 bases). V lost 1 base to trimming and J lost 3 bases, with 9 bases between them. The CDR3 has 14 residues. CDR1 MGHRA and CDR2 YSYEKL come from the germline V gene. The chain's CDR3 is CASSQGGAEETQYF. CDR3 in DNA: TGCGCCAGCAGCCAAGGGGGCGCGGAAGAGACCCAGTACTTC.

V usage is TRBV4-3 and J usage is TRBJ2-5; D is tentatively TRBD1 or TRBD2 (6 bases each). Trimming shortened V by 4 bases and J by 5 bases, and 20 bases separated the two germline ends. This CDR3 contains 16 residues. The germline V gene encodes CDR1 LGHNA and CDR2 YSLEER. CDR3 bases: TGCGCCAGCAGCCCTACCCTGGAGGGGGTTTTGGAGACCCAGTACTTC. It codes for CASSPTLEGVLETQYF.

This clonotype was observed a few times. This may arise from a read error, as a much more abundant clone is one base away. V usage is TRBV6-2 or TRBV6-3 and J usage is TRBJ2-4; D is unclear. The CDR3 length is 13 residues. The V end lost 4 bases, the J end lost 13 bases, and 17 bases lay between the germline ends. Germline V gene sequence: CDR1 MNHEY, CDR2 SVGEGT. The CDR3 is CASSSGSWVGQYF. The CDR3 bases are TGTGCCAGCAGTTCCGGCAGTTGGGTAGGGCAGTACTTC.

This clonotype has just a few counts. This chain joins TRBV6-4 and TRBJ2-2; D perhaps matches TRBD2 (5 bases). CDR1 is MRHNA and CDR2 is SNTAGT in the germline V gene. Trimming shortened V by 6 bases and J by 7 bases, and 9 bases separated the two germline ends. The CDR3 loop spans 12 amino acids. In nucleotides, the CDR3 is TGTGCCAGCAGGGGAGTAGACGGGGAGCTGTTTTTT. Translation gives CASRGVDGELFF.

CDR3 bases: TGCAGTGCTCCCGGAGGTACAGGGTGGTCCTACGAGCAGTACTTC. Translated, it gives CSAPGGTGWSYEQYF. The rearrangement uses TRBV20-1 and TRBJ2-7; maybe TRBD1 (6 bases). The CDR3 spans 15 residues. Germline V gene lookup returns CDR1 DFQATT and CDR2 SNEGSKA (reference sequence). The V and J ends lost 5 bases and 1 base respectively, with 18 bases between them.

This clonotype was seen at least ten times. The chain uses TRBV28 and TRBJ1-2; D gene ambiguous. CDR3 length equals 13 residues. Trimming took off 3 bases at V and 6 bases at J, with 11 bases between the two ends. Germline assignment: CDR1 MDHEN and CDR2 SYDVKM. The CDR3 here is CASSLVGSDGYTF. The DNA for the CDR3 is TGTGCCAGCAGTTTGGTAGGGTCGGATGGCTACACCTTC.

This clonotype appeared many times. V usage is TRBV28 and J usage is TRBJ2-6; D possibly corresponds to TRBD2 (5 bases). V was trimmed by 5 bases and J by 8 bases, leaving 19 bases between them. Germline CDR1 and CDR2: MDHEN and SYDVKM. The CDR3 is made up of 16 amino acids. The CDR3 sequence is CASSPLSSGLPNVLTF. The DNA for the CDR3 is TGTGCCAGCAGTCCCCTATCTTCGGGGTTACCCAACGTCCTGACTTTC. Drawing the rest from reference TRBV28 and TRBJ2-6, the complete variable domain is DVKVTQSSRYLVKRTGEKVFLECVQDMDHENMFWYRQDPGLGLRLIYFSYDVKMKEKGDIPEGYSVSREKKERFSLILESASTNQTSMYLCASSPLSSGLPNVLTFGAGSRLTVL.

In its sample, this clonotype was seen many times. This chain links TRBV7-9 with TRBJ1-1; D is perhaps TRBD1 (6 bases). The CDR3 covers 18 residues. CDR1 and CDR2 (germline): SEHNR, FQNEAQ (reference sequence). V was shortened by 4 bases and J by 4 bases, with 25 bases between the two germline ends. The CDR3 loop is CASSSTTGGLNPSTEAFF. Here the CDR3 DNA reads TGTGCCAGCAGCTCTACGACAGGTGGATTAAACCCGAGCACTGAAGCTTTCTTT.

This clonotype appeared once. V is TRBV27 and J is TRBJ2-1, with D maybe TRBD1 (6 bases). The CDR3 length is 16 residues. Per the germline V gene, CDR1 is MNHEY and CDR2 is SMNVEV (reference sequence). Between the trimmed V and J ends, which lost 5 bases and 5 bases, there was a span of 19 bases. In DNA form, the CDR3 reads TGTGCCAGCAGTATGGAGGCCCAGGGGTCCCACAATGAGCAGTTCTTC. It is translated as CASSMEAQGSHNEQFF.

As to this clonotype: The junction does not match germline at one end; this may be a read error. The chain is built from TRBV19 and TRBJ2-5; TRBD2 is a possible D gene (7 bases). Germline CDR1 and CDR2: LNHDA and SQIVND (reference sequence). CDR3 length: 17 residues. Here the CDR3 DNA reads TGTGCCCGTAGTATTGGGGGGGGCGGGGCACCACAAGAGACCCAGTACTTC. Its translation is CARSIGGGGAPQETQYF. The full variable domain, its missing parts supplied by reference TRBV19 and TRBJ2-5, is DGGITQSPKYLFRKEGQNVTLSCEQNLNHDAMYWYRQDPGQGLRLIYYSQIVNDFQKGDIAEGYSVSREKKESFPLTVTSAQKNPTAFYLCARSIGGGGAPQETQYFGPGTRLLVL.

A few counts support this clonotype. The chain joins TRBV2 to TRBJ2-4, with D possibly being TRBD1 (7 bases). V was cut by 6 bases and J by 8 bases, with 20 bases left in between. Germline V CDR1 and CDR2: SNHLY, FYNNEI. CDR3 length: 15 residues. CDR3 region: CASSPFPDREDIQYF. CDR3 coding DNA: TGTGCCAGCAGCCCTTTTCCCGACAGGGAGGACATTCAGTACTTC.

With regard to this clonotype: Possible read error: a much larger clone is one base away. V and J are TRBV6-5 and TRBJ1-1; TRBD1 aligns across 7 bases. The CDR3 runs 15 residues. Germline V lookup: CDR1 MNHEY, CDR2 SVGAGI. Germline trimming cut 2 bases from V and 5 bases from J; bases unmatched to any gene: 8. CDR3 sequence reads: CASSYGGRGETEAFF. The CDR3 DNA is TGTGCCAGCAGTTACGGGGGCAGGGGGGAAACTGAAGCTTTCTTT.

A remark on this clonotype: This likely comes from a read error, as the CDR3 has no conserved phenylalanine or tryptophan at its end. The chain is built from TRBV4-1 and TRBJ1-5; D is ambiguous. Germline CDR1 is MGHRA and CDR2 is YSYEKL. CDR3 length: 13 amino acids. V lost 0 bases and J 5 bases, leaving 5 bases between the germline ends. The CDR3 loop reads CASSQDFYQPQHL. The CDR3 DNA reads as TGCGCCAGCAGCCAAGATTTTTATCAGCCCCAGCATCTT.

The genes are TRBV5-1 and TRBJ1-4, with TRBD1 matching 9 bases. This CDR3 has 14 amino acids. Germline CDR1 reads SGHRS; CDR2 reads YFSETQ. Trimming took 3 bases from V and 6 from J; bases not matched to a gene: 3. CDR3 nucleotides: TGCGCCAGCAGCTGGACAGGGGTGGATGAAAAACTGTTTTTT. This encodes CASSWTGVDEKLFF.

This clonotype came up a few times. The chain is built from TRBV4-2 and TRBJ2-4, with D possibly being TRBD1 (6 bases). This CDR3 is 17 amino acids long. V was cut by 1 base and J by 6 bases, with 19 bases left in between. The germline V gene has CDR1 LGHNA and CDR2 YNFKEQ. The CDR3 region is CASSQAGQGDLGNIQYF. The CDR3 DNA is TGTGCCAGCAGCCAAGCGGGACAAGGGGACCTCGGAAACATTCAGTACTTC.

This clonotype was picked up many times. J is TRBJ2-7 and V is TRBV2; 9 bases line up with TRBD1. Germline V CDR1 and CDR2: SNHLY, FYNNEI. J gave up 6 bases and V 10 bases, and 13 bases lay outside the gene matches. The CDR3 runs 14 residues. The CDR3 sequence is CANEPGQGIGEQYF. As DNA, the CDR3 is TGTGCCAATGAACCGGGACAGGGTATAGGCGAGCAGTACTTC.

In its sample, this clonotype was seen many times. The V call is TRBV4-1, the J call TRBJ2-2; the D is unclear. Per germline, CDR1 MGHRA and CDR2 YSYEKL. The CDR3 runs to 17 residues. With 0 bases removed from V and 5 bases from J, the gap between germline ends came to 16 bases. CDR3 amino acids: CASSQDARARRTGELFF. DNA of the CDR3: TGCGCCAGCAGCCAAGATGCTCGAGCTAGGAGAACCGGGGAGCTGTTTTTT.

The sample holds a few counts of this clonotype. The chain couples TRBV9 to TRBJ2-1, with 13 bases that match TRBD2. The CDR3 runs to 18 residues. Germline V gene lookup returns CDR1 SGDLS and CDR2 YYNGEE. With V trimmed by 1 base and J by 0 bases, 4 bases remained unmatched. This chain's CDR3 is CASSVRLAGGPSYNEQFF. The CDR3 bases are TGTGCCAGCAGCGTACGACTAGCGGGGGGCCCCTCCTACAATGAGCAGTTCTTC.

In its sample, this clonotype was seen a few times. At one end the junction does not follow the germline gene, possibly because of a read error. This chain joins TRBV6-2 or TRBV6-3 and TRBJ2-1; maybe TRBD1 (5 bases). Germline CDR1 reads MNHEY; CDR2 reads SVGEGT. The CDR3 runs 15 residues. In DNA, the CDR3 is TGTGCCAGCAGTTACCCCTGGACACCCTACAATGGGCAGTTCTTC. This sequence encodes CASSYPWTPYNGQFF.

This clonotype appeared a few times. J is TRBJ2-1 and V is TRBV3-1; possible D gene TRBD2, 5 bases. This CDR3 has 15 amino acids. Looked up from germline, CDR1 is LGHDT and CDR2 is YNNKEL (reference sequence). The ends were cut back, 2 bases at V and 3 bases at J, with 11 bases in the middle. The CDR3 region is CASSQQPDFYNEQFF. CDR3 DNA sequence: TGTGCCAGCAGCCAACAGCCGGACTTCTACAATGAGCAGTTCTTC.

This clonotype was counted many times. V usage is TRBV30 and J usage is TRBJ2-3; D not resolved. The germline V and J ends were trimmed by 0 bases and 11 bases, with 18 bases remaining between them. This CDR3 has 14 amino acids. In germline, CDR1 is GTSNPN, CDR2 SVGIG (reference sequence). The CDR3: CAWSVLYPPVEQYF. In nucleotides, the CDR3 is TGTGCCTGGAGTGTACTCTACCCCCCCGTGGAGCAGTATTTT.

The rearrangement joins TRBV4-1 to TRBJ2-2, with a possible D match to TRBD2 (6 bases). This CDR3 is built from 17 residues. V lost 0 bases and J lost 0, with 11 bases in between. Germline V gene sequence: CDR1 MGHRA, CDR2 YSYEKL. The CDR3 bases are TGCGCCAGCAGCCAAGAGAAGCCTAGCGCGAACACCGGGGAGCTGTTTTTT. This encodes CASSQEKPSANTGELFF.